A selection of T cell receptor beta chains follows, all from one sample in a study of Tregs in tolerant kidney transplant recipients. Assay: immunoSEQ multiplex PCR; the TCRdb copy retains only in-frame clones and omits some. Of around 75,000 clones in the sample, about 89% were seen once. The sequencing here drew on CD4+ T cells from blood, taken before the transplant. These receptors all come from a human donor who received a combined kidney and bone marrow transplant. The CDR3 runs from the conserved cysteine through the conserved F or W. D genes are given only for firm matches. A clone size is listed for some rows: how often the clone was seen (once, few, many), or a class if it is expanded.

clone size	D gene	V gene	J gene	CDR3 DNA	CDR3 protein
-	-	TRBV7-2	TRBJ2-7	TGTGCCAGCAGCCAAGCGGGCAGGAGCTCCTACGAGCAGTACTTC	CASSQAGRSSYEQYF
-	TRBD2	TRBV27	TRBJ2-7	TGTGCCAGCAGTTTACAAGCGGGAGCAGGGTACGAGCAGTACTTC	CASSLQAGAGYEQYF
-	TRBD1	TRBV29-1	TRBJ2-1	TGCAGCGCTTCGACAGGGCCCAATGAGCAGTTCTTC	CSASTGPNEQFF
-	TRBD1	TRBV5-4	TRBJ2-3	TGTGCCAGCAACATCCCCGGGGGACAGGGCACAGATACGCAGTATTTT	CASNIPGGQGTDTQYF
-	TRBD1	TRBV7-3	TRBJ2-7	TGTGCCAGCAGCCCGAGGACAGGGACGGAGCAGTACTTC	CASSPRTGTEQYF
-	TRBD2	TRBV28	TRBJ2-7	TGTGCCAGCAGTTTACTAGCGGCGGGATCCTACGAGCAGTACTTC	CASSLLAAGSYEQYF
-	-	TRBV5-1	TRBJ1-4	TGCGCCAGCAGCCTGTTCGGAGGTGCAACTAATGAAAAACTGTTTTTT	CASSLFGGATNEKLFF
-	TRBD2	TRBV7-6	TRBJ2-3	TGTGCCAGCAGCTTAGTTGGCCTAGCGGGAGGGGATACGCAGTATTTT	CASSLVGLAGGDTQYF
-	TRBD2	TRBV5-4	TRBJ2-7	TGTGCCAGCAGCTTCTCCAGCGGGAGAATGTACGAGCAGTACTTC	CASSFSSGRMYEQYF
-	-	TRBV28	TRBJ2-7	TGTGCCAGCAGTCTCCGGGACTACGAGCAGTACTTC	CASSLRDYEQYF
once	-	TRBV2	TRBJ1-1	TGTGCCAGCAGTGCAATGGGAGGGGAGACGAACACTGAAGCTTTCTTT	CASSAMGGETNTEAFF
-	-	TRBV23-1	TRBJ1-4	TGCGCCAGCAGCCGAAGGGAGGGTGATCTCGGGGGAACTAATGAAAAACTGTTTTTT	CASSRREGDLGGTNEKLFF
-	-	TRBV28	TRBJ2-3	TGTGCCAGCACTGGGTCAGGTTCGATCACAGATACGCAGTATTTT	CASTGSGSITDTQYF
-	TRBD2	TRBV28	TRBJ2-1	TGTGCCAGCAGCCAGAGCGGGAGGGGGTTCTTC	CASSQSGRGFF
-	-	TRBV7-6	TRBJ1-4	TGTGCCAGCAGCCCCTCGGGGTCTAATGAAAAACTGTTTTTT	CASSPSGSNEKLFF
-	TRBD2	TRBV30	TRBJ2-7	TGTGCCTGGAGTGTACTACTAGCGGGAGGCGAGCAGTACTTC	CAWSVLLAGGEQYF
few	-	TRBV6-5	TRBJ1-1	TGTGCCAGCAATCACAGGGAAACGACTGAAGCTTTCTTT	CASNHRETTEAFF
-	-	TRBV19	TRBJ2-3	TGTGCCAGTAGTACGACTAGTTTCTCAGATACGCAGTATTTT	CASSTTSFSDTQYF
-	TRBD1	TRBV5-1	TRBJ2-3	TGCGCCAGCAGCGAACAGGGGGAAGGGGGCACAGATACGCAGTATTTT	CASSEQGEGGTDTQYF
-	TRBD1	TRBV28	TRBJ1-2	TGTGCCAGCGAGACTATGGACAGGGGTAACGGCTACACCTTC	CASETMDRGNGYTF
-	-	TRBV7-8	TRBJ1-1	TGTGCCAGCACAGGGTTGAACACTGAAGCTTTCTTT	CASTGLNTEAFF
-	TRBD2	TRBV11-1	TRBJ2-1	TGTGCCAGCAGGCTAGCGGGGATAGACAATGAGCAGTTCTTC	CASRLAGIDNEQFF
few	TRBD1	TRBV5-1	TRBJ1-1	TGCGCCAGCAGCCCCACGGGGGGGACAGGGCTTGAAGCTTTCTTT	CASSPTGGTGLEAFF
-	-	TRBV28	TRBJ2-4	TGTGCCAGCAGTTCCGCAGGAGGGGGCGGGGACATTCAGTACTTC	CASSSAGGGGDIQYF